The entry below describes one T cell receptor (beta chain). Antigen: not known. A multiplex PCR was run with 60 Vbeta primers and 13 Jbeta primers. Profiling relied on immunoSEQ multiplex PCR, and the TCRdb table lists in-frame clones only, not all of them. The data include 55,000 to 80,000 clones; the top ten clones carry approximately 2.7%. This sample was included in a study of cytomegalovirus exposure and HLA in healthy donors. The study's findings and limits: The authors listed 150 or so TCR beta chains as cytomegalovirus-associated. In a later analysis, an Asian-associated ancestry cluster reportedly showed fewer N-insertions than the roughly 700-donor mean.

CDR1 and CDR2 from the germline V gene are SQVTM and ANQGSEA. The CDR3 totals 13 residues. V dropped 7 bases and J dropped 3 bases, with 16 bases sitting between them. J is TRBJ2-7 and V is TRBV29-1; tentative D call: TRBD2 (5 bases). The source of this sequence is a middle-aged man in good health and CMV-seronegative. Sequencing was carried out using PBMCs. The CDR3 spells CSAKSRGFYEQYF. The CDR3 DNA sequence: TGCAGCGCCAAATCCCGGGGATTCTACGAGCAGTACTTC.